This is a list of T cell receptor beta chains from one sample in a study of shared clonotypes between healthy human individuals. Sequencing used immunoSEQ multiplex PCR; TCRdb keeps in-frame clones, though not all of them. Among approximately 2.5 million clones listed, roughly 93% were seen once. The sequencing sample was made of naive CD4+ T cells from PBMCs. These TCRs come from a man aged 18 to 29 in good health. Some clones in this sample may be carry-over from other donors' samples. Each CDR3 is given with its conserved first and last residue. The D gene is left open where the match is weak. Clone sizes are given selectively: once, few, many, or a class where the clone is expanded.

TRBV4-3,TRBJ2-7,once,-,CASSQADGYEQYF,TGCGCCAGCAGCCAAGCGGACGGCTACGAGCAGTACTTC
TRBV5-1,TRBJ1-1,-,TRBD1,CASSFLTGGNTEAFF,TGCGCCAGCAGCTTTTTGACAGGGGGGAACACTGAAGCTTTCTTT
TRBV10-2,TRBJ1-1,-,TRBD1,CASRSGTGLLNTEAFF,TGCGCCAGCCGCTCGGGGACAGGGTTGTTGAACACTGAAGCTTTCTTT
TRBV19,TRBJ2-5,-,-,CASSIGPGQETQYF,TGTGCCAGTAGTATAGGGCCAGGTCAAGAGACCCAGTACTTC
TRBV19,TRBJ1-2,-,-,CASSITGSDGYTF,TGTGCCAGTAGTATAACCGGGTCCGATGGCTACACCTTC
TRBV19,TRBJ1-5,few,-,CASTQSGSNQPQHF,TGTGCCAGTACCCAGTCAGGTAGCAATCAGCCCCAGCATTTT
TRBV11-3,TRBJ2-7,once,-,CASSLVPRPYEQYF,TGTGCCAGCAGCTTAGTTCCAAGGCCCTACGAGCAGTACTTC
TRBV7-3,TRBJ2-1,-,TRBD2,CASSYTSGLGHNEQFF,TGTGCCAGCAGCTATACTAGCGGACTCGGTCACAATGAGCAGTTCTTC
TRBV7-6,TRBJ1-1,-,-,CASSLGQAENTEAFF,TGTGCCAGCAGCTTAGGACAGGCCGAGAACACTGAAGCTTTCTTT
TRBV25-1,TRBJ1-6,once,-,CASSEFGSPLHF,TGTGCCAGCAGTGAGTTCGGGTCACCCCTCCACTTT
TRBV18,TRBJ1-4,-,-,CASSPPSRTWTNEKLFF,TGTGCCAGCTCACCACCAAGCAGGACCTGGACTAATGAAAAACTGTTTTTT
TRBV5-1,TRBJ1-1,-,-,CASSPLGTVNTEAFF,TGCGCCAGCAGCCCGTTAGGGACGGTGAACACTGAAGCTTTCTTT
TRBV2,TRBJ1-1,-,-,CASSEEEFTEAFF,TGTGCCAGCAGTGAAGAGGAGTTCACTGAAGCTTTCTTT
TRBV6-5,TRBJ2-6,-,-,CASRGGSGANVLTF,TGTGCCAGCCGGGGAGGCTCTGGGGCCAACGTCCTGACTTTC
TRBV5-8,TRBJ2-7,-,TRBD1,CASSLRGTASYEQYF,TGTGCCAGCAGCTTAAGGGGGACAGCCTCCTACGAGCAGTACTTC
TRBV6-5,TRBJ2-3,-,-,CASGRGNTDTQYF,TGTGCCAGCGGACGGGGGAACACAGATACGCAGTATTTT
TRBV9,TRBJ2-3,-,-,CASSVSSGTDTQYF,TGTGCCAGCAGCGTATCCAGCGGCACAGATACGCAGTATTTT
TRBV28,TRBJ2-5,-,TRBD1,CASRQGFQETQYF,TGTGCCAGCAGACAGGGGTTTCAAGAGACCCAGTACTTC
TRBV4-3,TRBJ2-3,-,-,CASSQTDRSSSTDTQYF,TGCGCCAGCAGCCAAACCGACAGGTCCTCTAGCACAGATACGCAGTATTTT
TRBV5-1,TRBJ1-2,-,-,CASSFGQPYGYTF,TGCGCCAGCAGCTTTGGGCAGCCTTATGGCTACACCTTC
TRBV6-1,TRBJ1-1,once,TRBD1,CASSGAQGRTEAFF,TGTGCCAGCAGTGGGGCACAGGGGCGGACTGAAGCTTTCTTT
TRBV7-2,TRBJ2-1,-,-,CASSLLGPSYNEQFF,TGTGCCAGCAGCTTACTAGGGCCCTCCTACAATGAGCAGTTCTTC
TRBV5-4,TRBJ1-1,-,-,CASSSPQPYKTEAFF,TGTGCCAGCAGCTCTCCCCAACCGTACAAAACTGAAGCTTTCTTT
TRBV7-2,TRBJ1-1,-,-,CASSLGGSTEAFF,TGTGCCAGCAGCTTAGGGGGGAGCACTGAAGCTTTCTTT
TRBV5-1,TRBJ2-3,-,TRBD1,CASSLYGQGTSTDTQYF,TGCGCCAGCAGCTTGTATGGACAGGGTACTAGCACAGATACGCAGTATTTT
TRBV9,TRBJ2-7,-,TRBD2,CASGRLAESYEQYF,TGTGCCAGCGGTCGGCTAGCGGAGTCCTACGAGCAGTACTTC
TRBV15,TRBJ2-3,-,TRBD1,CATSRSRGDRTLRTDTQYF,TGTGCCACCAGTAGATCTAGGGGGGACAGGACTTTGAGAACAGATACGCAGTATTTT
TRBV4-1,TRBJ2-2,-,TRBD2,CASSLRGTGELFF,TGCGCCAGCAGCCTGCGGGGGACCGGGGAGCTGTTTTTT
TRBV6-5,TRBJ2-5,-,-,CASRTGAGEETQYF,TGTGCCAGCAGGACGGGGGCAGGGGAAGAGACCCAGTACTTC
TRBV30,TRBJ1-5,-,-,CAWRGGGGAKDNQPQHF,TGTGCCTGGAGAGGGGGAGGGGGAGCGAAAGACAATCAGCCCCAGCATTTT
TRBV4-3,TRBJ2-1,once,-,CASSQGLAANEQFF,TGCGCCAGCAGCCAAGGTTTAGCGGCCAATGAGCAGTTCTTC
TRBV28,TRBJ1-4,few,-,CASHSEKLFF,TGTGCCAGCCACTCTGAAAAACTGTTTTTT
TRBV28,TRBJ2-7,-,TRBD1,CASSPRDSTYEQYF,TGTGCCAGCAGTCCCCGGGACAGTACCTACGAGCAGTACTTC
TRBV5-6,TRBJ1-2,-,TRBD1,CASSLRQGAFYGYTF,TGTGCCAGCAGCTTAAGACAGGGGGCTTTCTATGGCTACACCTTC
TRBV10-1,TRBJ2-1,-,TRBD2,CASSLLAGPESDEQFF,TGCGCCAGCAGCCTTCTAGCGGGACCCGAAAGTGATGAGCAGTTCTTC
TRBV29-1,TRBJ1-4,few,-,CSVAYGTPQLANEKLFF,TGCAGCGTTGCATACGGGACACCTCAACTGGCTAATGAAAAACTGTTTTTT
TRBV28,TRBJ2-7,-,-,CASSLPQGDEQYF,TGTGCCAGCAGTTTACCACAGGGAGACGAGCAGTACTTC
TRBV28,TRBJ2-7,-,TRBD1,CASTADRGSYEQYF,TGTGCCAGCACCGCGGACAGGGGGAGCTACGAGCAGTACTTC
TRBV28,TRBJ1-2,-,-,CASSFPQGTPYGYTF,TGTGCCAGCAGTTTCCCCCAAGGGACACCCTATGGCTACACCTTC
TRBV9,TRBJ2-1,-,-,CASSPQDSPGSAEQFF,TGTGCCAGCAGCCCCCAGGACTCCCCAGGGAGCGCTGAGCAGTTCTTC
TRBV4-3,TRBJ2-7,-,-,CASSRTRVGEYEQYF,TGCGCCAGCAGCCGAACACGGGTGGGGGAATACGAGCAGTACTTC
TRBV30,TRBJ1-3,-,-,CAWNRAYGNTIYF,TGTGCCTGGAATCGGGCCTATGGAAACACCATATATTTT
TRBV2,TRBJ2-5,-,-,CASRGLLETQYF,TGTGCCAGCAGAGGACTACTAGAGACCCAGTACTTC
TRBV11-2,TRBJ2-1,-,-,CASSLVAGQPGPNEQFF,TGTGCCAGCAGCTTAGTCGCTGGCCAGCCGGGGCCAAATGAGCAGTTCTTC
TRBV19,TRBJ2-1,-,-,CASSIQGLSYNEQFF,TGTGCCAGTAGTATTCAAGGCCTCTCCTACAATGAGCAGTTCTTC
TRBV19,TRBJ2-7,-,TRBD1,CASSRTGSSYEQYF,TGTGCCAGTAGTAGGACAGGTAGCTCCTACGAGCAGTACTTC
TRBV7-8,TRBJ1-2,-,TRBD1,CASSSGQVPSGDTF,TGTGCCAGCAGCTCCGGACAGGTGCCTTCTGGCGACACCTTC
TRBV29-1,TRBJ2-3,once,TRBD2,CSVAGDGTSTDTQYF,TGCAGCGTGGCGGGGGACGGAACTAGCACAGATACGCAGTATTTT
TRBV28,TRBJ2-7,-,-,CASNRDGVLYEQYF,TGTGCCAGCAATCGGGACGGGGTGTTATACGAGCAGTACTTC
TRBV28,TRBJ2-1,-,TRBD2,CASSSPTSGKNNEQFF,TGTGCCAGCAGTTCGCCGACTAGCGGCAAGAACAATGAGCAGTTCTTC
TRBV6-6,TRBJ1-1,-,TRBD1,CASSDRGATEAFF,TGTGCCAGCAGTGACAGGGGTGCCACTGAAGCTTTCTTT
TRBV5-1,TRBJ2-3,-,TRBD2,CASSFRSSGRNTQYF,TGCGCCAGCAGCTTTCGTTCTAGCGGGAGAAATACGCAGTATTTT
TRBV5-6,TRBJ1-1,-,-,CASSSQRWRTEAFF,TGTGCCAGCAGCTCCCAGCGGTGGCGGACTGAAGCTTTCTTT